The rows below give T cell receptor beta chains drawn from one sample of a study of tumor and adjacent non-tumor tissue in lung cancer. TCRdb processed the multiplex PCR reads anew with MiXCR; each CDR3 protein has one entry. This repertoire shows almost 75,000 distinct CDR3 sequences, 55% to 70% found once; its top ten account for 25% to 30%. The sequenced sample consisted of distant non-tumor lung tissue. Receptors originate from a woman aged 50 to 65 with non-small cell lung cancer. Each CDR3 is given with its conserved first and last residue. The order of the fields is V gene, clone size, J gene, D gene, CDR3 protein, CDR3 DNA. A D gene is named only where the DNA matches it firmly. Clone size is shown for a subset of rows, as once, few, many or a class of expanded clone.

V gene: TRBV11-2; clone size: once; J gene: TRBJ2-5; D gene: -; CDR3 protein: CTSSLIEGPHYF; CDR3 DNA: TGTACCAGCAGCTTAATAGAGGGACCTCATTACTTC
V gene: TRBV12-3/TRBV12-4; clone size: -; J gene: TRBJ2-7; D gene: -; CDR3 protein: CASSQGEDGEQYF; CDR3 DNA: TGTGCCAGCAGTCAGGGGGAGGACGGTGAGCAGTACTTC
V gene: TRBV7-8; clone size: -; J gene: TRBJ2-7; D gene: TRBD1; CDR3 protein: CASILTGDGWYEQYF; CDR3 DNA: TGTGCCAGCATCTTGACAGGGGATGGTTGGTATGAGCAGTACTTC
V gene: TRBV29-1; clone size: -; J gene: TRBJ1-2; D gene: -; CDR3 protein: CSVILGHGYTF; CDR3 DNA: TGTAGCGTTATTCTGGGCCATGGCTACACCTTC
V gene: TRBV10-3; clone size: few; J gene: TRBJ2-7; D gene: -; CDR3 protein: CAVSQTDFYEQYF; CDR3 DNA: TGTGCCGTCAGTCAGACAGACTTCTACGAGCAGTACTTC
V gene: TRBV11-2; clone size: once; J gene: TRBJ2-1; D gene: -; CDR3 protein: CASSLGRLLKQFF; CDR3 DNA: TGTGCCAGCAGCCTAGGAAGGCTACTTAAGCAGTTCTTC
V gene: TRBV20-1; clone size: -; J gene: TRBJ2-7; D gene: -; CDR3 protein: CSVRDRAIGVAYEQYF; CDR3 DNA: TGCAGTGTTAGAGATCGGGCGATAGGGGTTGCCTACGAGCAGTACTTC
V gene: TRBV12-3/TRBV12-4; clone size: -; J gene: TRBJ2-3; D gene: -; CDR3 protein: CTSSPGSDTQYF; CDR3 DNA: TGTACCAGCAGCCCGGGTTCAGATACGCAGTACTTT
V gene: TRBV11-1; clone size: -; J gene: TRBJ1-1; D gene: -; CDR3 protein: CASSSKGLNTEAFF; CDR3 DNA: TGTGCCAGCAGCTCGAAGGGGTTAAACACTGAAGCGTTCTTT
V gene: TRBV6-5; clone size: many; J gene: TRBJ1-2; D gene: -; CDR3 protein: CASSYSGTNYGYTF; CDR3 DNA: TGTGCCAGCAGTTACTCCGGCACTAACTATGGCTACACCTTC
V gene: TRBV28; clone size: many; J gene: TRBJ2-7; D gene: -; CDR3 protein: CASTPSGSRSYEQYF; CDR3 DNA: TGTGCCAGCACACCGTCCGGGAGCCGCTCCTACGAGCAGTACTTC
V gene: TRBV29-1; clone size: -; J gene: TRBJ2-1; D gene: -; CDR3 protein: CSDEDASEQFF; CDR3 DNA: TGCAGCGATGAAGATGCCAGTGAGCAGTTCTTC
V gene: TRBV4-3; clone size: -; J gene: TRBJ2-6; D gene: -; CDR3 protein: CASSQGRLDRTYSGANVLTF; CDR3 DNA: TGCGCCAGCAGCCAAGGGAGGTTAGACAGGACTTACTCTGGGGCCAACGTACTGACTTTC
V gene: TRBV10-3; clone size: -; J gene: TRBJ2-7; D gene: -; CDR3 protein: CAICEYEGDEQYF; CDR3 DNA: TGTGCCATTTGTGAATATGAGGGCGACGAGCAGTACTTC
V gene: TRBV20-1; clone size: -; J gene: TRBJ2-1; D gene: -; CDR3 protein: CSAPNHLANLRNEQFF; CDR3 DNA: TGCAGTGCTCCCAACCACTTGGCGAACTTGAGGAATGAGCAGTTCTTC
V gene: TRBV20-1; clone size: many; J gene: TRBJ2-1; D gene: TRBD1; CDR3 protein: CSAGDPGQGMNEQFF; CDR3 DNA: TGCAGTGCTGGAGACCCCGGACAGGGTATGAATGAGCAGTTCTTC
V gene: TRBV11-2; clone size: -; J gene: TRBJ2-2; D gene: -; CDR3 protein: CASSLSISLIGGELSF; CDR3 DNA: TGTGCCAGCAGCTTATCGATATCTCTTATAGGCGGGGAGTTGTCTTTT
V gene: TRBV29-1; clone size: -; J gene: TRBJ1-1; D gene: -; CDR3 protein: CSVPRAGNTEAFF; CDR3 DNA: TGCAGCGTGCCCCGGGCAGGGAACACTGAAGCTTTCTTT
V gene: TRBV11-3; clone size: -; J gene: TRBJ2-3; D gene: -; CDR3 protein: CTSGTRGTDTQYF; CDR3 DNA: TGTACCAGCGGCACCAGGGGTACAGATACACAGTATTTT
V gene: TRBV24-1; clone size: -; J gene: TRBJ2-7; D gene: -; CDR3 protein: CATGDGSYEQYF; CDR3 DNA: TGTGCCACCGGTGACGGTTCCTACGAGCAGTACTTC
V gene: TRBV20-1; clone size: many; J gene: TRBJ1-6; D gene: TRBD1; CDR3 protein: CSAPGQGVSPLHF; CDR3 DNA: TGCAGTGCCCCGGGACAGGGAGTTTCACCCCTCCACTTT
V gene: TRBV20-1; clone size: -; J gene: TRBJ2-5; D gene: TRBD1; CDR3 protein: CNEGTGGQETQYF; CDR3 DNA: TGCAATGAGGGGACAGGGGGCCAAGAGACCCAGTACTTC
V gene: TRBV7-8; clone size: once; J gene: TRBJ2-7; D gene: TRBD2; CDR3 protein: CASQTGTSGSYEQHF; CDR3 DNA: TGTGCCAGCCAAACGGGAACTAGCGGGAGTTACGAACAGCACTTC
V gene: TRBV2; clone size: -; J gene: TRBJ2-6; D gene: -; CDR3 protein: CASSGDSSGANVLTF; CDR3 DNA: TGTGCCAGCAGTGGTGACAGCTCTGGGGCCAACGTCCTAACTTTC
V gene: TRBV2; clone size: -; J gene: TRBJ1-1; D gene: TRBD1; CDR3 protein: CAGRTGALTEAFF; CDR3 DNA: TGTGCCGGAAGGACAGGGGCTTTGACTGAAGCTTTCTTT
V gene: TRBV12-3/TRBV12-4; clone size: -; J gene: TRBJ1-6; D gene: TRBD1; CDR3 protein: CVGSYRGRNSPLHF; CDR3 DNA: TGTGTCGGCAGCTACAGGGGAAGGAATTCACCCCTCCACTTT
V gene: TRBV12-3/TRBV12-4; clone size: once; J gene: TRBJ2-7; D gene: -; CDR3 protein: CTSRGGTEAYEQYF; CDR3 DNA: TGTACCAGCCGCGGGGGGACAGAGGCCTACGAGCAGTACTTC